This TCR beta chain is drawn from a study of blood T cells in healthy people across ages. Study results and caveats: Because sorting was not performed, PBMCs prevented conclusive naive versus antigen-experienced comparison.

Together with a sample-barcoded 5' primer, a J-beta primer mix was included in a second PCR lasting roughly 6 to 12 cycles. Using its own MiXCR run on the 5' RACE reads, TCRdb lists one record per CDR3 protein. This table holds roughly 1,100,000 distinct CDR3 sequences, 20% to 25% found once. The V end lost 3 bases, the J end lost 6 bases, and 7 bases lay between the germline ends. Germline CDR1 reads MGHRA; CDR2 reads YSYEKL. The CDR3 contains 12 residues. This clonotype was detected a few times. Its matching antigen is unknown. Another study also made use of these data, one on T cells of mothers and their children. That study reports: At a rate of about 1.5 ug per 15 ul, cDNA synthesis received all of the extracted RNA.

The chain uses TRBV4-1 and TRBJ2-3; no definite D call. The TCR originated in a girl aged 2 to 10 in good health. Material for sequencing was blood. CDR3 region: CASSHPADTQYF. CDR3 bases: TGCGCCAGCAGCCACCCTGCGGATACGCAGTATTTT.